This T cell receptor (beta chain) was identified in a study of OX40 agonist ivuxolimab in advanced cancers. About the research overall: It was ivuxolimab, an agonistic anti-OX40 (CD134) antibody, that patients were treated with. Antecedent anti-PD-1, anti-PD-L1 or anti-CTLA-4 therapy was permissible, with under 50% having received some.

The sample holds one count of this clone. Its antigen remains unknown. TCRdb keeps only in-frame clones here, not all; method: immunoSEQ multiplex PCR. The sample carries tens of thousands of clones, under 90% recorded once. Regarding the study as a whole: Clones of CD4+ and CD8+ blood T cells grew by week 6 at doses of 0.1 to 3.0 mg/kg.

V was trimmed by 0 bases and J by 6 bases, leaving 17 bases between them. This CDR3 spans 16 amino acids. The germline gives CDR1 LGHNA, CDR2 YSLEER. This TCR derives from an adult with an advanced solid tumor such as melanoma, head and neck, liver or kidney cancer. The chain joins TRBV4-3 to TRBJ1-1; D call uncertain. The material was CD4+ or CD8+ T cells sorted from blood, obtained in a trial of the OX40 agonist ivuxolimab. In nucleotides, the CDR3 is TGCGCCAGCAGCCAAGATCTGGTAATAGGGAGCGCTGAAGCTTTCTTT. Its translation: CASSQDLVIGSAEAFF.